This TCR beta chain is drawn from a study of T cells in Graves' hyperthyroidism and ophthalmopathy. Study conclusions and caveats: Most expanded thyroid clonotypes above 0.001 recurred in blood.

The source material, RNA transcripts, was used to amplify TCR beta CDR3 regions. The HTBI set primed first-round TCR CDR3 RT-PCR. TCRdb re-analysed the multiplex PCR reads in MiXCR, keeping a single row per CDR3 protein. The sample consists of nearly 750,000 distinct CDR3 sequences, approximately 36% of them appearing once. Germline CDR1 is SGHTA and CDR2 is FQGNSA. This CDR3 has 14 residues. Concerning this clonotype: The antigen is undetermined.

The sequence came from a woman between 35 and 50 years old with Graves' hyperthyroidism. The J gene is TRBJ2-7, the V gene TRBV7-2, with D maybe TRBD1 (5 bases). The J call may be faulty, since TRBJ2-4 better matches the DNA end. The sequenced sample consisted of blood. The CDR3 bases are TGTGCCAGCAGCTCTCTCTCAGGGATGGGCATTCAGTACTTC. Translation: CASSSLSGMGIQYF.